Sequencing of this TCR beta chain was carried out in a study of shared clonotypes between healthy human individuals. This CDR3 is built from 14 residues. Germline CDR1 is MNHNS and CDR2 is SASEGT. Deletions cut 1 base from V and 1 base from J, with 7 bases between. Libraries were prepared by immunoSEQ multiplex PCR; TCRdb keeps only in-frame clonotypes and omits some of them. The sample consists of more than 1,200,000 clones, approximately 98.5% of them appearing once. Sequences were obtained from naive CD4+ T cells sorted from blood. Subset meaning: CD45RA+ positively selected. The J gene is TRBJ2-5, the V gene TRBV6-1, with D unclear. This receptor was identified in a man aged 30-40 years in good health. The CDR3 is CASSEGLGQETQYF. CDR3 nucleotides: TGTGCCAGCAGTGAAGGGTTAGGCCAAGAGACCCAGTACTTC.